The 27 T cell receptor beta chains listed next were all sequenced from one sample in a study of blood T cell repertoires in COVID-19. Produced via immunoSEQ multiplex PCR; TCRdb's table is partial and in-frame only. Among under 350,000 clones listed, around 89% were seen once. The material sequenced was peripheral blood. Every receptor here comes from a man aged 35 to 55 with acute or convalescent COVID-19.

The chain employs TRBV2 and TRBJ2-2; the match to TRBD2 covers 9 bases. Looked up from germline, CDR1 is SNHLY and CDR2 is FYNNEI. The V gene end was trimmed by 11 bases and the J gene end by 6 bases; junction bases not matched to a gene: 13. The CDR3 is 15 residues long. CDR3 coding DNA: TGTGCCGGCCAGACCAGCGGGGGGATTTCCGGGGAGCTGTTTTTT. Protein: CAGQTSGGISGELFF.

This chain links TRBV6-5 with TRBJ1-5; D is possibly TRBD1 (6 bases). This CDR3 is 14 amino acids long. V was clipped by 7 bases and J by 3 bases, with 13 bases between them. Germline V gene data show CDR1 as MNHEY and CDR2 as SVGAGI. CDR3 sequence reads: CASTSYRVNQPQHF. The CDR3 DNA is TGTGCCAGCACTTCCTACAGGGTCAATCAGCCCCAGCATTTT.

The chain employs TRBV2 and TRBJ2-7; D call uncertain. Looked up from germline, CDR1 is SNHLY and CDR2 is FYNNEI. With 0 bases removed from V and 3 bases from J, the gap between germline ends came to 12 bases. This CDR3 is built from 15 residues. CDR3: CASSEALERIYEQYF. The DNA for the CDR3 is TGTGCCAGCAGTGAAGCGCTCGAGAGGATCTACGAGCAGTACTTC. The variable domain in full, completed from reference TRBV2 and TRBJ2-7, reads EPEVTQTPSHQVTQMGQEVILRCVPISNHLYFYWYRQILGQKVEFLVSFYNNEISEKSEIFDDQFSVERPDGSNFTLKIRSTKLEDSAMYFCASSEALERIYEQYFGPGTRLTVT.

The chain recombines TRBV10-3 with TRBJ2-1; D is possibly TRBD1 (5 bases). The germline gives CDR1 ENHRY, CDR2 SYGVKD. This CDR3 is 12 amino acids long. V lost 11 bases to trimming and J lost 8 bases, with 16 bases between them. In DNA, the CDR3 is TGTGCCGTCTCCCCGTGGGGCGATGAGCAGTTCTTC. Residues: CAVSPWGDEQFF.

This chain connects TRBV5-4 to TRBJ2-3, with TRBD2 matching over 8 bases. The V gene's germline CDR1 is SGHNT and CDR2 YYREEE (reference sequence). The CDR3 sequence is 15 residues long. J lost 6 bases, V lost 1 base, and 7 bases had no gene match. The CDR3 reads CASSLSRGGGDTQYF. The CDR3 nucleotides are TGTGCCAGCAGCTTGTCCCGGGGGGGCGGGGATACGCAGTATTTT.

The DNA of the CDR3 is TGTGCCTGGAGCTATACAGATACGCAGTATTTT. Protein: CAWSYTDTQYF. This chain joins TRBV30 and TRBJ2-3; D not certain. The CDR3 contains 11 residues. The germline V and J ends were trimmed by 3 bases and 3 bases, with 4 bases remaining between them. Germline V gene lookup returns CDR1 GTSNPN and CDR2 SVGIG (reference sequence).

The chain links TRBV4-2 to TRBJ1-5; 8 positions match TRBD1. J lost 6 bases, V lost 4 bases, and 8 bases had no gene match. CDR1 and CDR2 from the germline V gene are LGHNA and YNFKEQ. The CDR3 loop spans 15 amino acids. CDR3 bases: TGTGCCAGCAGCCGCGGACAGGGCGGGGGTCAGCCCCAGCATTTT. Translating gives CASSRGQGGGQPQHF.

CDR3 DNA: TGTGCCAGCAGCCAAGATAGGCTAGCGGGGGGGCCCAACACCGGGGAGCTGTTTTTT. Residues: CASSQDRLAGGPNTGELFF. The V gene is TRBV4-2, the J gene TRBJ2-2, with 12 bases matching TRBD2. The CDR3 sequence is 19 residues long. V lost 0 bases to trimming and J lost 2 bases; unmatched junction nucleotides: 7. Germline CDR1 and CDR2: LGHNA and YNFKEQ.

This chain joins TRBV5-8 and TRBJ2-1; possible D gene TRBD1, 5 bases. Germline V gene data show CDR1 as SGHTS and CDR2 as YDEGEE. Trimming took off 0 bases at V and 6 bases at J, with 10 bases between the two ends. The CDR3 spans 14 residues. The CDR3 spells CASSLDPGINEQFF. The CDR3 coding sequence is TGTGCCAGCAGCTTGGATCCAGGGATCAATGAGCAGTTCTTC.

As to this clone: Other DNA sequences in the sample encode the same CDR3. The gene calls are TRBV12-5 and TRBJ2-4; 11 nucleotides match TRBD1. Unmatched junction bases numbered 0, after V lost 1 base and J lost 7 bases. CDR1 and CDR2 from the germline V gene are LGHNT and FRNRAP. The CDR3 runs 14 residues. The CDR3 reads CASGLGDRGNIQYF. The DNA of the CDR3 is TGTGCTAGTGGTTTGGGGGACAGGGGGAACATTCAGTACTTC. Filled out from reference TRBV12-5 and TRBJ2-4, the complete variable domain reads DARVTQTPRHKVTEMGQEVTMRCQPILGHNTVFWYRQTMMQGLELLAYFRNRAPLDDSGMPKDRFSAEMPDATLATLKIQPSEPRDSAVYFCASGLGDRGNIQYFGAGTRLSVL.

This chain links TRBV7-3 with TRBJ2-3; 8 bases line up with TRBD2. CDR3 length equals 17 residues. Germline CDR1 reads SGHTA; CDR2 reads FQGTGA. The V and J ends lost 5 bases and 0 bases, in that order; junction bases with no gene match: 10. CDR3 DNA sequence: TGTGCCAGCAGCCCCGACGGGGGGGCTAGGAGCACAGATACGCAGTATTTT. Translation: CASSPDGGARSTDTQYF.

The J gene is TRBJ1-5, the V gene TRBV6-5; D unclear. V dropped 6 bases and J dropped 6 bases, with 15 bases sitting between them. CDR1 is MNHEY, CDR2 SVGAGI, per germline. CDR3 size: 14 residues. CDR3 region: CASSIGGGFQPQHF. The CDR3 coding sequence is TGTGCCAGCAGCATCGGAGGAGGTTTTCAGCCCCAGCATTTT.

The genes are TRBV19 and TRBJ1-1; D unclear. The V gene's germline CDR1 is LNHDA and CDR2 SQIVND (reference sequence). V lost 5 bases, J lost 3 bases, and 10 bases lay in between. The CDR3 sequence is 13 residues long. The CDR3 sequence is CASSHKRDTEAFF. The CDR3 DNA follows: TGTGCCAGTAGTCATAAACGGGACACTGAAGCTTTCTTT. The full variable domain, with the rest looked up from reference TRBV19 and TRBJ1-1, is DGGITQSPKYLFRKEGQNVTLSCEQNLNHDAMYWYRQDPGQGLRLIYYSQIVNDFQKGDIAEGYSVSREKKESFPLTVTSAQKNPTAFYLCASSHKRDTEAFFGQGTRLTVV.

The CDR3 DNA reads TGTGCCAGCAGCGCAGGGACAGTAGCTGAGCAGTTCTTC. It yields the protein CASSAGTVAEQFF. V is TRBV27 and J is TRBJ2-1; 7 bases are shared with TRBD1. The CDR3 runs to 13 residues. Per germline, CDR1 MNHEY and CDR2 SMNVEV (reference sequence). V shed 6 bases, J shed 9 bases, and the junction held 8 bases outside the gene matches.

The rearrangement joins TRBV5-3 to TRBJ2-7, with TRBD2 matching over 11 bases. TRBV5-3 is annotated as an ORF whose role is uncertain. V shed 0 bases, J shed 0 bases, and the junction held 2 bases outside the gene matches. The CDR3 runs to 16 residues. The CDR3 DNA follows: TGTGCCAGAAGCTTGGCGACTAGCGGGACCTCCTACGAGCAGTACTTC. This translates into CARSLATSGTSYEQYF.

The gene calls are TRBV2 and TRBJ2-5, with D perhaps TRBD2 (5 bases). The V end lost 3 bases, the J end lost 5 bases, and 13 bases lay between the germline ends. The CDR3 is 14 residues long. The V gene's germline CDR1 is SNHLY and CDR2 FYNNEI. CDR3 residues: CASSDPGGWETQYF. In DNA, the CDR3 is TGTGCCAGCAGTGACCCAGGAGGATGGGAGACCCAGTACTTC. The full variable domain, rest sourced from reference TRBV2 and TRBJ2-5, is EPEVTQTPSHQVTQMGQEVILRCVPISNHLYFYWYRQILGQKVEFLVSFYNNEISEKSEIFDDQFSVERPDGSNFTLKIRSTKLEDSAMYFCASSDPGGWETQYFGPGTRLLVL.

The V gene is TRBV27, the J gene TRBJ1-1; 7 bases line up with TRBD1. Germline CDR1 MNHEY, CDR2 SMNVEV (reference sequence). The CDR3 is 14 residues long. Trimming at V came to 6 bases and at J to 0 bases, leaving 4 bases not matched to a gene. This CDR3 is CASRQTGMNTEAFF. In nucleotides, the CDR3 is TGTGCCAGCAGGCAGACAGGGATGAACACTGAAGCTTTCTTT.

V and J are TRBV7-9 and TRBJ1-1, with D unclear. Germline CDR1 is SEHNR and CDR2 is FQNEAQ (reference sequence). This CDR3 comprises 12 residues. The V gene lost 5 bases and the J gene lost 3 bases, with 7 bases spanning the gap. The CDR3 nucleotides read TGTGCCAGCAGCCCGAGGGACACTGAAGCTTTCTTT. Translated: CASSPRDTEAFF.

The chain uses TRBV30 and TRBJ1-2; TRBD1 is a possible D gene (5 bases). This CDR3 is built from 16 residues. V was cut by 0 bases and J by 2 bases, with 16 bases left in between. CDR1 GTSNPN and CDR2 SVGIG come from the germline V gene (reference sequence). CDR3 amino acids: CAWSVFWQGLNYGYTF. CDR3 bases: TGTGCCTGGAGTGTATTCTGGCAGGGCCTGAACTATGGCTACACCTTC.

The V call is TRBV6-5, the J call TRBJ2-3; 11 bases fit TRBD2. V dropped 7 bases and J dropped 6; count of bases not matched to a gene: 9. The germline V gene encodes CDR1 MNHEY and CDR2 SVGAGI. This CDR3 is 15 amino acids long. In DNA, the CDR3 is TGTGCCAGCAAGCTAGCGGGGGGCCCAATCGATACGCAGTATTTT. It is translated as CASKLAGGPIDTQYF.

The genes are TRBV30 and TRBJ2-1, with TRBD2 matching over 11 bases. Germline V gene sequence: CDR1 GTSNPN, CDR2 SVGIG (reference sequence). The CDR3 runs 14 residues. After removal of 4 bases from V and 14 bases from J, the junction contained 13 bases not matched to a gene. The CDR3 here is CAWIRTSGGRLKFF. The CDR3 nucleotides are TGTGCCTGGATTAGAACTAGCGGGGGCCGATTGAAGTTCTTC. Combining the CDR3 with reference TRBV30 and TRBJ2-1 gives the whole variable domain SQTIHQWPATLVQPVGSPLSLECTVEGTSNPNLYWYRQAAGRGLQLLFYSVGIGQISSEVPQNLSASRPQDRQFILSSKKLLLSDSGFYLCAWIRTSGGRLKFFGPGTRLTVL.

This chain connects TRBV7-2 to TRBJ1-2; TRBD1 aligns across 7 bases. CDR1 and CDR2 (germline): SGHTA, FQGNSA. J gave up 1 base and V 5 bases, and 13 bases lay outside the gene matches. The CDR3 spans 17 residues. CDR3 in amino acids: CASSPFGTAIINYGYTF. The CDR3 DNA reads TGTGCCAGCAGCCCATTCGGGACAGCGATTATTAACTATGGCTACACCTTC.

The chain recombines TRBV19 with TRBJ1-2; D is unresolved. Looked up from germline, CDR1 is LNHDA and CDR2 is SQIVND (reference sequence). The CDR3 loop spans 14 amino acids. V shed 2 bases and J shed 7 bases, with 14 bases lying between them. The CDR3 protein is CASSIWGEGGGYTF. CDR3 nucleotide sequence: TGTGCCAGTAGTATATGGGGAGAAGGTGGTGGCTACACCTTC.

This chain connects TRBV19 to TRBJ2-7; 12 positions agree with TRBD1. CDR3 size: 18 residues. With 1 base clipped from V and 4 bases from J, the junction kept 11 bases outside the gene matches. Per germline, CDR1 LNHDA and CDR2 SQIVND (reference sequence). CDR3 sequence (DNA): TGTGCCAGTAGTATAGCCGCCGGGACAGGGGGCGCGGTGTACGAGCAGTACTTC. Amino acids: CASSIAAGTGGAVYEQYF.

This clone was found many times. The chain is built from TRBV7-6 and TRBJ2-2; D gene uncertain. Trimming shortened V by 5 bases and J by 1 base, and 11 bases separated the two germline ends. Germline values: CDR1 SGHVS, CDR2 FNYEAQ. CDR3 length: 15 residues. This CDR3 is CASSAVYRNTGELFF. CDR3 in DNA: TGTGCCAGCAGCGCCGTATACAGGAACACCGGGGAGCTGTTTTTT.

The CDR3 DNA is TGCGCCAGCAGCTCCGGACAGGGAAGCAATCAGCCCCAGCATTTT. It encodes CASSSGQGSNQPQHF. This sequence joins TRBV5-1 and TRBJ1-5; 8 positions agree with TRBD1. The J segment lost 1 base and the V segment lost 3 bases, leaving 3 bases of the junction unmatched. Per the germline V gene, CDR1 is SGHRS and CDR2 is YFSETQ. This CDR3 is built from 15 residues. Combining the CDR3 with reference TRBV5-1 and TRBJ1-5 gives the whole variable domain KAGVTQTPRYLIKTRGQQVTLSCSPISGHRSVSWYQQTPGQGLQFLFEYFSETQRNKGNFPGRFSGRQFSNSRSEMNVSTLELGDSALYLCASSSGQGSNQPQHFGDGTRLSIL.

The chain employs TRBV11-2 and TRBJ1-1; perhaps TRBD1 as D (5 bases). The CDR3 sequence is 14 residues long. Trimming left V 5 bases short and J 1 base short, with 11 bases between. In germline, CDR1 is SGHAT, CDR2 FQNNGV. The CDR3 sequence is CASSDSSSNTEAFF. The CDR3 region has the DNA TGTGCCAGCAGCGACAGCAGTTCGAACACTGAAGCTTTCTTT.